The clone carrying this TCR beta chain was picked up many times. The antigen is not known. A read error may produce the germline difference seen at one junction end. One entry per CDR3 protein results from TCRdb running MiXCR on the reads. The table lists roughly 920,000 distinct CDR3 sequences, about a third of them singletons. The CDR3 is 14 residues long. Germline V gene sequence: CDR1 SGHRS, CDR2 YFSETQ. The source of the sample is a study of T cell repertoires in cytomegalovirus infection. Study overall: Recently described HLA-C-restricted plus well-studied HLA-B-restricted CMV epitopes were used. Evidence of both CMV infection and a matching HLA type came from public TCR beta signatures.

Study-level points and caveats: Accumulated public TCR beta family frequency recognized individuals carrying CMV together with the relevant HLA. HLA-C-restricted CMV-specific TCR beta clonotypes prevailed in the ex vivo response.

The sample here was cultured CD8+ T cells from PBMCs, taken from culture after CMV antigen stimulation. The V call is TRBV5-1, the J call TRBJ2-5, with 9 positions matching TRBD1. This TCR was recovered from a human donor in good health (CMV status not recorded). Some clones in this sample may be carry-over from other donors' samples. CDR3 bases: TGTGCCAGCAGCTCCGGGACAGGGCAAGAGACCCAGTACTTC. This sequence encodes CASSSGTGQETQYF.